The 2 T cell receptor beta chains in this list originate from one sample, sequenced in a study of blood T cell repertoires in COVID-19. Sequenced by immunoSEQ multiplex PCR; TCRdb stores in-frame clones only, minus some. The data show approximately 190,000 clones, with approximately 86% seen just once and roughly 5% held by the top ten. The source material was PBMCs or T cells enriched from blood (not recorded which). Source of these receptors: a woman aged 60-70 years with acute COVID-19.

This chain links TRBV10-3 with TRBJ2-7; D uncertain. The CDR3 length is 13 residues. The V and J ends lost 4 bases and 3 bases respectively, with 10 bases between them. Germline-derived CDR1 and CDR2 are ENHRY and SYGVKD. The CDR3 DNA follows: TGTGCCATCAGTGGATTTAACTACTACGAGCAGTACTTC. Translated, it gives CAISGFNYYEQYF.

The CDR3 sequence: CASSTPGTGNEKLFF. Written as DNA, the CDR3 is TGTGCCAGCAGCACCCCGGGGACAGGGAATGAAAAACTGTTTTTT. The chain links TRBV21-1 to TRBJ1-4; the table's D call TRBD1 went unverified against the DNA. TRBV21-1 is an annotated pseudogene. The CDR3 contains 15 residues.